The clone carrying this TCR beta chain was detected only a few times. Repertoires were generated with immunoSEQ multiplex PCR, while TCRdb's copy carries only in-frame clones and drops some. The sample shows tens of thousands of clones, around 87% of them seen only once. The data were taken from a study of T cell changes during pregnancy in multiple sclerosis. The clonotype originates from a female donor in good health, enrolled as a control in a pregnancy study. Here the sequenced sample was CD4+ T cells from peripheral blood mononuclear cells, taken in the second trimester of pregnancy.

Written as DNA, the CDR3 is TGTGCCAGCAGCTTAGCGGGGGTCTCCCTCCTGGACGAGCAGTACTTC. This gives the protein CASSLAGVSLLDEQYF. This chain links TRBV13 with TRBJ2-7; weak D call: TRBD2 (6 bases). This CDR3 has 16 residues. V gave up 1 base and J gave up 5 bases, with 18 bases separating them. From germline, CDR1 is PRHDT and CDR2 FYEKMQ (reference sequence).